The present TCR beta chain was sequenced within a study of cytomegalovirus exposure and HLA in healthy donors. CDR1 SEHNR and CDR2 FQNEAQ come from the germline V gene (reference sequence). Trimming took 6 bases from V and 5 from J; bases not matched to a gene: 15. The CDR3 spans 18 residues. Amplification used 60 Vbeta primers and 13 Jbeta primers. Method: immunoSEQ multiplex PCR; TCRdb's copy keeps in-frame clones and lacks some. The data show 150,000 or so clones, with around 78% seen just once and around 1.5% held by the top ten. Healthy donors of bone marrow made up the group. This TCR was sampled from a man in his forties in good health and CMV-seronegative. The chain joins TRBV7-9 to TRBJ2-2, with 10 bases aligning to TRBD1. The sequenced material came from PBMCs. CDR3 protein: CASSPRWSGQGGTGELFF. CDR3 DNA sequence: TGTGCCAGCAGTCCAAGATGGTCCGGACAGGGGGGAACCGGGGAGCTGTTTTTT.